This T cell receptor beta chain appears in the sequencing data of a study of low-dose radiotherapy and immunotherapy resistance in tumors. Primers targeting TRAV and TRBV primed first-strand cDNA, covering alpha and beta chains. Both a constant-region primer and a V-primer adapter served to amplify TCRs across 20 to 25 PCR cycles. With in vitro transcription, the isolated mRNA was amplified. TCRdb re-derived calls from the reads in MiXCR, one entry per CDR3 protein. In the table there are tens of thousands of distinct CDR3 sequences, less than 25% of which are singletons. Per the germline V gene, CDR1 is SGHDT and CDR2 is YYEEEE. This CDR3 is 11 amino acids long. V was pared by 4 bases and J by 8 bases, with 7 bases between. Documented time point: after trial treatment. Documented treatment: LDRT plus nivolumab, ipilimumab, low-dose cyclophosphamide and aspirin (RACIN trial). The treatment that donors received included nivolumab, ipilimumab, aspirin, low-dose cyclophosphamide and low-dose radiotherapy. Patients deemed eligible presented with advanced solid tumors lacking tumor-infiltrating lymphocytes.

V and J are TRBV5-6 and TRBJ2-1; no definite D call. The sequencing used PBMCs, collected after low-dose radiotherapy plus immunotherapy. The clonotype comes from a female donor with ovarian cancer. The CDR3, as DNA: TGTGCCAGCAGCCTGATGGATGAGCAGTTCTTC. Protein product: CASSLMDEQFF.